This T cell receptor (beta chain) derives from a study of OX40 agonist ivuxolimab in advanced cancers. Context from the whole study: The costimulatory receptor OX40 (CD134) was targeted by ivuxolimab, a fully human IgG2 agonistic monoclonal antibody. Intravenous ivuxolimab was administered to patients every 2 weeks at six dose levels: 0.01, 0.1, 0.3, 1.5, 3 and 10 mg/kg. Among the roughly 50 dose-escalation patients, around 19 had hepatocellular carcinoma, roughly 15 melanoma, 9 renal cell carcinoma and 9 head and neck cancer. In the dose-escalation cohort, around four fifths of patients were male, and the mean age was approximately 60 years with a range of roughly 20 to 79. Patients were allowed to have had prior anti-PD-1, anti-PD-L1 or anti-CTLA-4 therapy, and around 43% of the dose-escalation patients had been treated with checkpoint inhibitors. Partial responses occurred in three dose-escalation patients, of whom one had hepatocellular carcinoma and two had cutaneous melanoma. Peripheral TCRbeta sequencing aimed to test whether ivuxolimab altered TCR sequence diversity and caused clonal T-cell expansion. The paper covers the monotherapy dose-escalation part of the phase I ivuxolimab trial, which included N of about 50 patients.

Clipping removes 0 bases from V and 9 bases from J, with 9 as the unmatched junction base count. CDR1 SGHDN and CDR2 FVKESK were looked up in the germline V gene. From its cysteine to its phenylalanine, the CDR3 spans 16 amino acids. Only the CDR3 part of the read is kept: 48 bases, read in frame from the first base. Patients with autoimmune disease history or receiving systemic immunosuppression were excluded from the trial. Peripheral blood for TCR sequencing was collected from all dose cohorts at baseline, on cycle 4 day 1, and on cycle 7 day 1. The samples were drawn from a first-in-human, open-label, multicenter phase I dose-escalation trial of ivuxolimab. The trial enrolled adults with locally advanced or metastatic head and neck squamous cell, hepatocellular, melanoma or renal cell carcinoma. Before TCR sequencing, CD4+ T cells and CD8+ T cells were sorted from peripheral blood as separate populations.

Broad study findings and their caveats: Clonal expansion of both CD4+ and CD8+ blood T cells was observed from baseline to week 6 at doses 0.1 to 3.0 mg/kg. Low levels of normalized T-cell clonal expansion were also shown by some nonresponding patients. After ivuxolimab, expanded clones were on average more numerous among CD8+ T cells than among CD4+ T cells. The antigen specificity of the peripheral T cells that underwent clonal expansion was not determined. In partial responders in the 0.1-3.0 mg/kg groups, normalized peripheral clonal expansion was found to be among the lowest, especially among CD8+ T cells.

For sequencing of the TCRbeta CDR3 region, genomic DNA was extracted from the sorted cells. The immunoSEQ Assay was used for sequencing of TCRbeta CDR3 regions. Entries here come from immuneACCESS through TCRdb and include only in-frame sequences with V and J called. Some clones fail to appear in such tables; in the studies checked, an unresolved V gene covers under half of the shortfall, and the cause of the remainder is unknown. A total of around 70,000 clones appear in this sample, around four fifths of them only once. Under 6% of the sample rests with the top ten. Worth noting for this clone: This clone's antigen is unknown. Per-base qualities were not stored, and no clone one base away is much larger.

Material: CD4+ or CD8+ T cells sorted from blood, obtained in a trial of the OX40 agonist ivuxolimab. This sequence was found in an adult with an advanced solid tumor such as melanoma, head and neck, liver or kidney cancer. In this chain, TRBV14 is recombined with TRBJ2-1, and 9 junction bases match TRBD2. The CDR3 amino acid sequence is: CASSQDRLAGYGEQFF. Read as DNA, the sequence is TGTGCCAGCAGCCAAGATCGGCTAGCGGGATACGGTGAGCAGTTCTTC. With all but the CDR3 taken from the reference TRBV14 and TRBJ2-1 genes, the full variable domain is: EAGVTQFPSHSVIEKGQTVTLRCDPISGHDNLYWYRRVMGKEIKFLLHFVKESKQDESGMPNNRFLAERTGGTYSTLKVQPAELEDSGVYFCASSQDRLAGYGEQFFGPGTRLTVL.